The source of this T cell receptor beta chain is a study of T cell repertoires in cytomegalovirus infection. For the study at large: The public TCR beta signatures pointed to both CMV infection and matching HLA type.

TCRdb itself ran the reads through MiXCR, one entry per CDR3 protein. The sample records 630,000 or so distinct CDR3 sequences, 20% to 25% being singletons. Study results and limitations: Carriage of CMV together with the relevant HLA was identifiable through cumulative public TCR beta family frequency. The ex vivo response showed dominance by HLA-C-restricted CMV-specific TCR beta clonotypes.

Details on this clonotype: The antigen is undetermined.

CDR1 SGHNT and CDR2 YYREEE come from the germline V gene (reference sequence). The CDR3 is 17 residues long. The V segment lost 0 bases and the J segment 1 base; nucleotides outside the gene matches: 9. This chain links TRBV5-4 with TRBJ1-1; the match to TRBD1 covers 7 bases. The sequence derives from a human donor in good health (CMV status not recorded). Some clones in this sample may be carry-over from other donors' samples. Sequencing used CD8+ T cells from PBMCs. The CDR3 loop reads CASSLVGQRARNTEAFF. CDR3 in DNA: TGTGCCAGCAGCTTGGTGGGACAGAGGGCGAGGAACACTGAAGCTTTCTTT.